This TCR beta chain was profiled in a study of cytomegalovirus exposure and HLA in healthy donors. The PCR had 60 Vbeta and 13 Jbeta primers. TCRdb's copy holds only in-frame clones and misses some; the assay was immunoSEQ multiplex PCR. This sample has around 190,000 clones, with approximately 79% found just once. Although they were nominally healthy when sampled, donors likely had unrecorded immune exposures. Source material: PBMCs. The TCR sequence derives from a woman aged 40-49 years in good health and CMV-seronegative.

This CDR3 reads CASSLEGAGQPQHF. DNA of the CDR3: TGTGCCAGCAGCTTAGAAGGGGCTGGTCAGCCCCAGCATTTT. The V gene is TRBV7-9, the J gene TRBJ1-5, with a weak D call TRBD1 (5 bases). V lost 1 base to trimming and J lost 6 bases, with 10 bases between them. The CDR3 sequence is 14 residues long. Germline V gives CDR1 SEHNR, CDR2 FQNEAQ (reference sequence).